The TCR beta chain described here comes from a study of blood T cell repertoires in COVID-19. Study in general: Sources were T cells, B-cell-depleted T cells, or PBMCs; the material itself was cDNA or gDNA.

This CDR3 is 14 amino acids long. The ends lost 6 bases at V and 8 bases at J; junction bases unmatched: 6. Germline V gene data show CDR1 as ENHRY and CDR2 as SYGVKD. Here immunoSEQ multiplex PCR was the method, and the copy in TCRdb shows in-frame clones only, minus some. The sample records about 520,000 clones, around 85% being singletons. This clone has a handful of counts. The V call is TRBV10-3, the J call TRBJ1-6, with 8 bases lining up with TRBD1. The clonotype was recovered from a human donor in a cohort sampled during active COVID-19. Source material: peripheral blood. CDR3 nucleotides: TGTGCCATCAGGGACAGGGAAGGGGATTCACCCCTCCACTTT. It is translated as CAIRDREGDSPLHF.